These 30 T cell receptor beta chains originate from one sample sequenced in a study of T-cell memory formation after mild COVID-19. TCRdb re-analysed the 5' RACE reads in MiXCR, keeping a single row per CDR3 protein. The sample consists of about 110,000 distinct CDR3 sequences, roughly 14% of them appearing once. Sequencing was done on a sample of PBMCs or a T cell subset sorted from them (not recorded which). The receptors come from a man younger than 35 who had mild COVID-19 (a few samples of this study predate the infection). Cell type and time point are not known.

V gene TRBV20-1 combines with J gene TRBJ2-1, with 10 bases that match TRBD2. This CDR3 is built from 17 residues. The V segment lost 0 bases and the J segment 8 bases; nucleotides outside the gene matches: 13. Germline CDR1 is DFQATT and CDR2 is SNEGSKA (reference sequence). The CDR3 coding sequence is TGCAGTGCTAGAGAGAGTAGCGGGGGGACCTGGGACTATGAGCAGTTCTTC. Its protein product is CSARESSGGTWDYEQFF.

This clonotype was seen ten or more times. This chain joins TRBV7-2 and TRBJ1-5; no reliable D call. This CDR3 has 15 residues. Per germline, CDR1 SGHTA and CDR2 FQGNSA. Trimming cost V 0 bases and J 0 bases, with 6 bases left between them. DNA of the CDR3: TGTGCCAGCAGCTTAGCCAGCTATAGCAATCAGCCCCAGCATTTT. Translating gives CASSLASYSNQPQHF.

This chain uses TRBV12-3 or TRBV12-4 with TRBJ2-3, with D perhaps matching TRBD2 (7 bases). V lost 6 bases, J lost 4 bases, and 14 bases lay in between. The CDR3 covers 14 residues. CDR3 nucleotide sequence: TGTGCCAGCAGAATTCCGGGGGGCGCAGATACGCAGTATTTT. This translates into CASRIPGGADTQYF.

This clonotype turned up a few times. V gene TRBV20-1 combines with J gene TRBJ2-5, with TRBD1 as a possible D gene (5 bases). The ends were cut back, 3 bases at V and 5 bases at J, with 13 bases in the middle. The CDR3 is 13 residues long. Germline V CDR1 and CDR2: DFQATT, SNEGSKA (reference sequence). This CDR3 reads CSARGPVGETQYF. The CDR3 coding sequence is TGCAGTGCTAGGGGGCCGGTCGGGGAGACCCAGTACTTC.

The chain recombines TRBV29-1 with TRBJ1-2; unclear D gene. The germline V gene has CDR1 SQVTM and CDR2 ANQGSEA. This CDR3 comprises 14 residues. Trimming removed 0 bases at V and 5 bases at J, with 13 bases between. The CDR3 spells CSVEEGVLGYGYTF. CDR3 in DNA: TGCAGCGTTGAAGAGGGCGTCTTGGGATATGGCTACACCTTC. Together with reference TRBV29-1 and TRBJ1-2, the CDR3 gives the full variable domain: SAVISQKPSRDICQRGTSLTIQCQVDSQVTMMFWYRQQPGQSLTLIATANQGSEATYESGFVIDKFPISRPNLTFSTLTVSNMSPEDSSIYLCSVEEGVLGYGYTFGSGTRLTVV.

The rearrangement links TRBV20-1 to TRBJ2-5; D gene unclear. V shed 5 bases and J shed 2 bases, with 9 bases lying between them. The V gene's germline CDR1 is DFQATT and CDR2 SNEGSKA (reference sequence). The CDR3 length is 12 residues. CDR3 protein: CSAYQNQETQYF. The CDR3 DNA sequence: TGCAGTGCTTACCAGAATCAAGAGACCCAGTACTTC.

The chain combines TRBV4-3 with TRBJ2-1; 7 bases fit TRBD2. The CDR3 extends over 13 amino acids. The V gene's germline CDR1 is LGHNA and CDR2 YSLEER. The junction had 3 bases not matched to a gene; V was cut back by 2 bases and J by 8 bases. The CDR3 DNA sequence: TGCGCCAGCAGCCAACGGACTAGGGATGAGCAGTTCTTC. Encoded protein: CASSQRTRDEQFF.

In its sample, this clonotype was seen a few times. This chain links TRBV27 with TRBJ2-3; D uncertain. Per the germline V gene, CDR1 is MNHEY and CDR2 is SMNVEV (reference sequence). The germline V and J ends were trimmed by 0 bases and 0 bases, with 10 bases remaining between them. The CDR3 consists of 16 residues. The CDR3: CASSLSPVASTDTQYF. CDR3 bases: TGTGCCAGCAGTTTATCCCCCGTAGCTAGCACAGATACGCAGTATTTT.

This clonotype came up many times. The chain joins TRBV7-9 to TRBJ2-7; D is unresolved. V dropped 7 bases and J dropped 6 bases, with 16 bases sitting between them. CDR1 and CDR2 from the germline V gene are SEHNR and FQNEAQ (reference sequence). The CDR3 has 13 amino acids. CDR3 in DNA: TGTGCCAGCACCGTCCCCTTAGTCTCCGAGCAGTACTTC. The encoded protein is CASTVPLVSEQYF.

This clonotype was seen more than once but under ten times. V gene TRBV5-5 combines with J gene TRBJ2-1, with a tentative D call TRBD1 (5 bases). Trimming left V 4 bases short and J 4 bases short, with 12 bases between. The CDR3 covers 14 residues. Looked up from germline, CDR1 is SGHKS and CDR2 is YYEKEE (reference sequence). The CDR3 region is CASSVETVYNEQFF. In nucleotides, the CDR3 is TGTGCCAGCAGCGTAGAGACAGTGTACAATGAGCAGTTCTTC.

This clonotype occurred a few times. The chain combines TRBV5-6 with TRBJ2-7; D gene unclear. This CDR3 is built from 13 residues. Germline CDR1 and CDR2: SGHDT and YYEEEE. V was shortened by 1 base and J by 1 base, with 6 bases between the two germline ends. Here the CDR3 reads CASSLFNSYEQYF. The CDR3 DNA follows: TGTGCCAGCAGCTTGTTCAATTCCTACGAGCAGTACTTC.

The chain combines TRBV4-3 with TRBJ1-1; D gene unclear. Germline V lookup: CDR1 LGHNA, CDR2 YSLEER. Trimming removed 1 base from V and 6 bases from J, with 15 bases in between. The CDR3 sequence is 15 residues long. Written as DNA, the CDR3 is TGCGCCAGCAGCCAAGTTTTGAGTGGGTATGCTGAAGCTTTCTTT. Its protein is CASSQVLSGYAEAFF.

This clonotype turned up a few times. This chain links TRBV20-1 with TRBJ2-7; TRBD2 is a possible D gene (6 bases). V lost 0 bases and J 12 bases, leaving 12 bases between the germline ends. The germline gives CDR1 DFQATT, CDR2 SNEGSKA (reference sequence). The CDR3 length is 11 residues. The CDR3 region is CSAREGGVGYV. The CDR3 nucleotides are TGCAGTGCTAGAGAGGGAGGAGTCGGGTACGTC.

In its sample, this clonotype was seen a few times. The rearrangement joins TRBV7-6 to TRBJ2-1, with D tentatively TRBD1 or TRBD2 (5 bases each). This CDR3 region has 13 residues. Germline V gives CDR1 SGHVS, CDR2 FNYEAQ. V lost 5 bases and J 7 bases, leaving 12 bases between the germline ends. The CDR3 sequence is CASSIGVANEQFF. For the CDR3, the DNA is TGTGCCAGCAGCATAGGGGTAGCGAATGAGCAGTTCTTC.

The chain combines TRBV12-3 or TRBV12-4 with TRBJ2-5; 13 nucleotides line up with TRBD2. The CDR3 has 17 residues. V lost 6 bases to trimming and J lost 5 bases; unmatched junction nucleotides: 12. The DNA of the CDR3 is TGTGCCAGCAGAACTGCGACTAGCGGGGGGTATTCTGAGACCCAGTACTTC. It specifies CASRTATSGGYSETQYF.

The chain has TRBV12-3 or TRBV12-4 and TRBJ2-5, with TRBD1 matching over 8 bases. J was trimmed by 4 bases and V by 4 bases; bases with no gene match: 5. This CDR3 is built from 14 residues. The CDR3 nucleotides read TGTGCCAGCAGTTCGGGACAGGTCGGAGAGACCCAGTACTTC. This sequence encodes CASSSGQVGETQYF.

This chain uses TRBV29-1 with TRBJ2-1; D is possibly TRBD1 or TRBD2 (5 bases each). The germline CDR1 and CDR2 sequences are SQVTM and ANQGSEA. This CDR3 is 12 amino acids long. Deletions cut 5 bases from V and 10 bases from J, with 15 bases between. The CDR3, as DNA: TGCAGCGTTAGGGACGGGATGGGGGAGCAGTTCTTC. This encodes CSVRDGMGEQFF.

This clonotype was observed a few times. The chain employs TRBV4-3 and TRBJ1-1; tentative D call: TRBD1 (6 bases). The germline gives CDR1 LGHNA, CDR2 YSLEER. The CDR3 runs to 14 residues. V was pared by 4 bases and J by 3 bases, with 12 bases between. This CDR3 reads CASSPAGAYTEAFF. CDR3 nucleotide sequence: TGCGCCAGCAGCCCAGCAGGGGCTTACACTGAAGCTTTCTTT.

The sample holds many counts of this clonotype. This chain joins TRBV4-3 and TRBJ2-1, with D hard to call. The CDR3 sequence is 13 residues long. Germline CDR1 reads LGHNA; CDR2 reads YSLEER. With 0 bases removed from V and 7 bases from J, the gap between germline ends came to 7 bases. CDR3 DNA sequence: TGCGCCAGCAGCCAAGAGGGGTGGAATGAGCAGTTCTTC. Amino acids: CASSQEGWNEQFF.

The chain employs TRBV5-5 and TRBJ1-2; D is unresolved. V lost 0 bases to trimming and J lost 4 bases, with 4 bases between them. Germline V gene data show CDR1 as SGHKS and CDR2 as YYEKEE (reference sequence). The CDR3 totals 12 residues. CDR3: CASSLDSYGYTF. The CDR3 nucleotides read TGTGCCAGCAGCTTGGACAGCTATGGCTACACCTTC.

V usage is TRBV6-6 and J usage is TRBJ2-7; 8 bases align to TRBD2. Trimming took 4 bases from V and 4 from J; bases not matched to a gene: 6. Germline V gene sequence: CDR1 MNHNY, CDR2 SVGAGI (reference sequence). CDR3 length: 14 residues. Here the CDR3 DNA reads TGTGCCAGCAGTTCAAGCGGGGGAAGTTACGAGCAGTACGTC. It encodes CASSSSGGSYEQYV.

This clonotype has only a few counts. This chain links TRBV18 with TRBJ2-7, with 10 nucleotides matching TRBD1. Germline CDR1 reads KGHSH; CDR2 reads LQKENI. The CDR3 extends over 15 amino acids. J lost 3 bases, V lost 2 bases, and 4 bases had no gene match. The CDR3 protein is CASSPGDRGFYEQYF. CDR3 coding DNA: TGTGCCAGCTCACCAGGGGACAGGGGTTTCTACGAGCAGTACTTC. Full variable domain (missing parts from reference TRBV18 and TRBJ2-7): NAGVMQNPRHLVRRRGQEARLRCSPMKGHSHVYWYRQLPEEGLKFMVYLQKENIIDESGMPKERFSAEFPKEGPSILRIQQVVRGDSAAYFCASSPGDRGFYEQYFGPGTRLTVT.

This clonotype was counted ten times or more. This rearrangement joins TRBV29-1 to TRBJ2-7; D gene ambiguous. The CDR3 runs 10 residues. Per germline, CDR1 SQVTM and CDR2 ANQGSEA. Trimming removed 6 bases at V and 6 bases at J, with 9 bases between. The chain's CDR3 is CSVGFGEQYF. Written as DNA, the CDR3 is TGCAGCGTGGGATTCGGCGAGCAGTACTTC.

This clonotype was seen at least ten times. The chain's CDR3 is CASTPSSSGEQFF. The CDR3 nucleotides are TGTGCCAGCACCCCATCCAGCTCCGGTGAGCAGTTCTTC. The chain employs TRBV7-2 and TRBJ2-1, with D uncertain. The V gene's germline CDR1 is SGHTA and CDR2 FQGNSA. The CDR3 sequence is 13 residues long. Trimming cost V 7 bases and J 9 bases, with 16 bases left between them.

On this clonotype: No DNA is shown, since the ends of the CDR3 on it are uncertain; the CDR3 is the one TCRdb lists. The chain couples TRBV15 to TRBJ1-4; TRBD1 is the table's D call, not checked against the DNA. Including both end residues, the CDR3 is 17 amino acids long. CDR1 LNHNV and CDR2 YYDKDF come from the germline V gene (reference sequence). CDR3 residues: CATSRAWTTPNEKLFFF.

There are a few counts of this clonotype. The chain employs TRBV6-5 and TRBJ2-6; the D is unclear. CDR1 MNHEY and CDR2 SVGAGI come from the germline V gene. V was pared by 11 bases and J by 1 base, with 9 bases between. There are 13 residues in the CDR3. The CDR3 coding sequence is TGTGCCCACGGGCCGTCTGGGGCCAACGTCCTGACTTTC. Translating gives CAHGPSGANVLTF.

This clonotype was seen more than once but under ten times. The chain has TRBV5-1 and TRBJ1-6; 9 positions agree with TRBD1. Unmatched junction bases numbered 12, after V lost 1 base and J lost 7 bases. The CDR3 consists of 18 residues. Germline loops: CDR1 SGHRS, CDR2 YFSETQ. This CDR3 is CASSLKGPGTGMNSPLHF. CDR3 nucleotides: TGCGCCAGCAGCTTGAAAGGGCCAGGGACAGGGATGAATTCACCCCTCCACTTT.

The rearrangement joins TRBV12-3 or TRBV12-4 to TRBJ1-2; D is undetermined. The V and J ends lost 6 bases and 3 bases respectively, with 14 bases between them. The length of the CDR3 is 14 residues. The CDR3 bases are TGTGCCAGCAGGGAGACCGTGATGGACTATGGCTACACCTTC. Encoded protein: CASRETVMDYGYTF.

This clonotype was seen at least ten times. The chain uses TRBV7-9 and TRBJ2-5; D is unresolved. Trimming left V 5 bases short and J 5 bases short, with 15 bases between. The CDR3 contains 14 residues. Germline CDR1 and CDR2: SEHNR and FQNEAQ (reference sequence). The CDR3 protein is CASSHKLARETQYF. For the CDR3, the DNA is TGTGCCAGCAGCCACAAGCTGGCACGCGAGACCCAGTACTTC.

This clonotype was recorded a few times. The chain is built from TRBV6-1 and TRBJ2-3; D is unresolved. The CDR3 has 17 amino acids. Germline lookup yields CDR1 MNHNS and CDR2 SASEGT. V lost 2 bases and J lost 4, with 19 bases in between. CDR3 nucleotide sequence: TGTGCCAGCAGTGAAAGGCAGGCCCATTTTACGGCAGATACGCAGTATTTT. Its translation: CASSERQAHFTADTQYF.